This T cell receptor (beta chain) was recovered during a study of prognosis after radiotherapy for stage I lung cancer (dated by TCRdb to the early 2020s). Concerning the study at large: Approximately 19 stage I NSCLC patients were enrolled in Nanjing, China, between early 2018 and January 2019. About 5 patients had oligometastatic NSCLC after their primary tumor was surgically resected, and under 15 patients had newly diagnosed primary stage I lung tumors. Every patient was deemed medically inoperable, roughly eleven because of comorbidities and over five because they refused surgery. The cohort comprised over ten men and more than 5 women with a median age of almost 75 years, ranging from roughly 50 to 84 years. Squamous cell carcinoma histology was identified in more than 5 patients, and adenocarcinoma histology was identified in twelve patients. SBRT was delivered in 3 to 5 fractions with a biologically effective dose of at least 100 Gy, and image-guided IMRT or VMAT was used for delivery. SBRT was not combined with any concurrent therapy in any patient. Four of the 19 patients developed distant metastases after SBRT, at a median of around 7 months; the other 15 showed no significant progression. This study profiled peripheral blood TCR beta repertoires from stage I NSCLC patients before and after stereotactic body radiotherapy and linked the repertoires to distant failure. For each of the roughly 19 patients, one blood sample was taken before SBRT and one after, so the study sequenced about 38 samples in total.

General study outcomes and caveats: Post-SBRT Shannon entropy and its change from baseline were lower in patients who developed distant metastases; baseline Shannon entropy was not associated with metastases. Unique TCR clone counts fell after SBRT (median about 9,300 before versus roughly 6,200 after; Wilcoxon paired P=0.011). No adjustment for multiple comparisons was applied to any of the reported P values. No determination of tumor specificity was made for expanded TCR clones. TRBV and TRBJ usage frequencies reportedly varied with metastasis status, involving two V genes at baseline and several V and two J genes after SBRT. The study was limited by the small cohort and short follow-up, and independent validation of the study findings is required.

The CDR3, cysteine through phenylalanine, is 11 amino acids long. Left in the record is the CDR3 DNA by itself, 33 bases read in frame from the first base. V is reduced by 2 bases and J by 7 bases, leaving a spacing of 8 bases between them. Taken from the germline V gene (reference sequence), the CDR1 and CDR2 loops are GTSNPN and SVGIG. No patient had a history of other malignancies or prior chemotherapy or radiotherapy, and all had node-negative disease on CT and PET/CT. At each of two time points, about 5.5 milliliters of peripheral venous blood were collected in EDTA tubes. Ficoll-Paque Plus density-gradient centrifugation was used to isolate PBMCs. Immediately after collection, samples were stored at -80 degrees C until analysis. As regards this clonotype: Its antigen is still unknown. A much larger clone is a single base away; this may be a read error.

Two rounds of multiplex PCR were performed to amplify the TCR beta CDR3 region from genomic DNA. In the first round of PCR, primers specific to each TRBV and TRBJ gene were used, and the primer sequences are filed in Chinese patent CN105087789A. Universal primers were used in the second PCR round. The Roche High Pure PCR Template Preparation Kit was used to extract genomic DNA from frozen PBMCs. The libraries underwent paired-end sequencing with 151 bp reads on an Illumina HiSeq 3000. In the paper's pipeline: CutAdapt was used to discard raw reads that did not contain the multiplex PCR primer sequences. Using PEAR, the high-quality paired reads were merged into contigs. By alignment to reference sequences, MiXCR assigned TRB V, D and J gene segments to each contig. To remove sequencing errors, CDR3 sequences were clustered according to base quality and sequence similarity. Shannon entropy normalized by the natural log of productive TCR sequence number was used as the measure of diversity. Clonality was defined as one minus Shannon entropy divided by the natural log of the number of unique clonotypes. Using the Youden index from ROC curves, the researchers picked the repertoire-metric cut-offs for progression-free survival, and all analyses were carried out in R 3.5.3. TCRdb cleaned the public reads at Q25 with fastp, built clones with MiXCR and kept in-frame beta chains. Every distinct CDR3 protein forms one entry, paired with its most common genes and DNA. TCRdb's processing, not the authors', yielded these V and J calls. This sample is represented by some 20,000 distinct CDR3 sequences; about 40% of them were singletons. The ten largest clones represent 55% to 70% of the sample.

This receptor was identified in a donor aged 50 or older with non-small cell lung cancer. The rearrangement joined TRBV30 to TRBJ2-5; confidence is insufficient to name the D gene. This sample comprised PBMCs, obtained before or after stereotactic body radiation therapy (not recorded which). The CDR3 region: CAWSLYRTQYF. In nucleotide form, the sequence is TGTGCCTGGAGTCTCTATCGGACCCAGTACTTC.